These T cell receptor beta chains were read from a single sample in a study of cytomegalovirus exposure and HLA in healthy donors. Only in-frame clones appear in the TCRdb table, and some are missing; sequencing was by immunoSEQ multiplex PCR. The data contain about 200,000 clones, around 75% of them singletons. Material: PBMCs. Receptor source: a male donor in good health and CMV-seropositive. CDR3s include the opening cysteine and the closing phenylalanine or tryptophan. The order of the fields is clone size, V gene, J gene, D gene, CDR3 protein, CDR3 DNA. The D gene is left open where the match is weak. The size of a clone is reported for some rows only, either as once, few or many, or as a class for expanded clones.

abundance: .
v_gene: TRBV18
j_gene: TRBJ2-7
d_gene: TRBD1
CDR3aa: CASSGGQALSYEQYF
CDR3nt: TGTGCCAGCTCAGGGGGACAGGCCCTCTCCTACGAGCAGTACTTC

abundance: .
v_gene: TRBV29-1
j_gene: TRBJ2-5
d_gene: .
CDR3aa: CSGEGWGHGQETQYF
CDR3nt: TGCAGCGGCGAGGGCTGGGGGCATGGGCAAGAGACCCAGTACTTC

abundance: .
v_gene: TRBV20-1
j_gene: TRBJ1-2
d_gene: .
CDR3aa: CSARWTAGYTF
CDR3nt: TGCAGTGCTAGATGGACAGCAGGCTACACCTTC

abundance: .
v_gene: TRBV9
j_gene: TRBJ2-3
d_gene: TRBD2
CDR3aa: CASSVRAGGTDTQYF
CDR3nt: TGTGCCAGCAGCGTCCGAGCGGGGGGGACAGATACGCAGTATTTT

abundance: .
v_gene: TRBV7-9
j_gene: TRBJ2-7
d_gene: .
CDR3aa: CASSVTGLTSYEQYF
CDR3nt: TGTGCCAGCAGCGTTACAGGGCTCACCTCCTACGAGCAGTACTTC

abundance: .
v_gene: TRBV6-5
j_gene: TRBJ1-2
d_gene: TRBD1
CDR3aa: CASSPHGQGNYGYTF
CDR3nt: TGTGCCAGCAGTCCCCACGGACAGGGGAACTATGGCTACACCTTC

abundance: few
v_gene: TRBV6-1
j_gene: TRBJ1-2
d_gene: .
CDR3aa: CASNLGAGFYGYTF
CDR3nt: TGTGCCAGCAACCTGGGGGCAGGGTTCTATGGCTACACCTTC

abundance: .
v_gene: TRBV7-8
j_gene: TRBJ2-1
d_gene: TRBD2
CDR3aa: CASRISGGYNEQFF
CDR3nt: TGTGCCAGCAGGATTAGCGGGGGCTACAATGAGCAGTTCTTC

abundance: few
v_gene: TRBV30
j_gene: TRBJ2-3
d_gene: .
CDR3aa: CACQNPRLVPDTQYF
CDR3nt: TGTGCCTGTCAAAACCCTAGACTAGTACCAGATACGCAGTATTTT

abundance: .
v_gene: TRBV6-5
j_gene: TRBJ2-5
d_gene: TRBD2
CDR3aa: CASRGLAGMETQYF
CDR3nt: TGTGCCAGCAGAGGACTAGCGGGGATGGAGACCCAGTACTTC

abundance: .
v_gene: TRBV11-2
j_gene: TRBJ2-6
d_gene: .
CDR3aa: CASSLGAYLSGANVLTF
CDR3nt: TGTGCCAGCAGCTTAGGAGCCTACCTCTCTGGGGCCAACGTCCTGACTTTC

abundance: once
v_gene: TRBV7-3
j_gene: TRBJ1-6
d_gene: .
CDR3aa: CASSSDLGSPLHF
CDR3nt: TGTGCCAGCAGCTCGGACTTGGGTTCACCCCTCCACTTT

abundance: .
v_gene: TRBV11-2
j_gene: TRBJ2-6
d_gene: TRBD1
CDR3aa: CASRSLGQGLSGANVLTF
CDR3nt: TGTGCCAGCAGGTCACTCGGACAGGGACTCTCTGGGGCCAACGTCCTGACTTTC

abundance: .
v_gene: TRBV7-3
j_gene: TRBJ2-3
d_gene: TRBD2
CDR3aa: CASSQGLAGGKSDTQYF
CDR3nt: TGTGCCAGCAGCCAAGGACTAGCGGGGGGAAAATCAGATACGCAGTATTTT

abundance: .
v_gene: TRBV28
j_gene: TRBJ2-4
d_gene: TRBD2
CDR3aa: CASSSGTISGDIQYF
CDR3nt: TGTGCCAGCAGTTCCGGGACTATCTCGGGGGACATTCAGTACTTC

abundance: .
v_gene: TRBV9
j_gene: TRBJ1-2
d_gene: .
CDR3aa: CASSVALGRGYTF
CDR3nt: TGTGCCAGCAGCGTAGCTCTCGGTCGGGGCTACACCTTC

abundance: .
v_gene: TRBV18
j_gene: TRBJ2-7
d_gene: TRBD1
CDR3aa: CASHPGQGASYEQYF
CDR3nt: TGTGCCAGCCATCCGGGACAGGGGGCCTCCTACGAGCAGTACTTC

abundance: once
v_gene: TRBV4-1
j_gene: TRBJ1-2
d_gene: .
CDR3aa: CASSLAVGADNYGYTF
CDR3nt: TGCGCCAGCAGCCTAGCCGTAGGGGCGGATAACTATGGCTACACCTTC

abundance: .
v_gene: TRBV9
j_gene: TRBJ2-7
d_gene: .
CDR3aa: CASSVGGGGRGNEQYF
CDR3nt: TGTGCCAGCAGCGTAGGGGGAGGCGGTCGAGGAAACGAGCAGTACTTC

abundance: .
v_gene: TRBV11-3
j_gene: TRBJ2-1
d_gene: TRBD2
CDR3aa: CASSLQGLAANEQFF
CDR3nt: TGTGCCAGCAGCCTTCAGGGACTAGCGGCTAATGAGCAGTTCTTC

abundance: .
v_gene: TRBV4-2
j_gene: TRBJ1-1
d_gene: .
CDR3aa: CASSQDAHIDEAFF
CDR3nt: TGTGCCAGCAGCCAAGATGCGCATATTGATGAAGCTTTCTTT

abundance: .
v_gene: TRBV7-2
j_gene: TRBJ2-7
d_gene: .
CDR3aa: CASSLGRGLAYEQYF
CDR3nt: TGTGCCAGCAGCTTAGGCAGGGGCCTGGCCTACGAGCAGTACTTC

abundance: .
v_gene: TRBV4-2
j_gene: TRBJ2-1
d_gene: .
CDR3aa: CASSQNRGGYNEQFF
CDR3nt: TGTGCCAGCAGCCAAAACAGGGGGGGCTACAATGAGCAGTTCTTC

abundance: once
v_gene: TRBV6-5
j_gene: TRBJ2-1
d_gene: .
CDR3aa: CASGGHEQFF
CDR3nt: TGTGCCAGTGGCGGCCATGAGCAGTTCTTC

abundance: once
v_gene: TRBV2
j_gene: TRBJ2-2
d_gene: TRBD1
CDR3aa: CASSAPGGGTGELFF
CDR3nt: TGTGCCAGCAGTGCCCCAGGGGGTGGGACCGGGGAGCTGTTTTTT

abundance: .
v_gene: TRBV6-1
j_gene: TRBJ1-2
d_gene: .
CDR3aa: CASSEEVETAYFYGYTF
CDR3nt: TGTGCCAGCAGTGAAGAGGTGGAAACAGCCTACTTTTATGGCTACACCTTC

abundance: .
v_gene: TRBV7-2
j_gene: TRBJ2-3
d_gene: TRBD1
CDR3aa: CASSSGQGRTDTQYF
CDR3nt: TGTGCCAGCAGCTCCGGACAGGGACGCACAGATACGCAGTATTTT

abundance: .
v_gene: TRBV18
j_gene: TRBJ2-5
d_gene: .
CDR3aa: CASSPRTESQETQYF
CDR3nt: TGTGCCAGCTCACCACGGACAGAGAGTCAAGAGACCCAGTACTTC

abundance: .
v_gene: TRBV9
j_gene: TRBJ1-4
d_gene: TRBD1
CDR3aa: CASSVTGYNEKLFF
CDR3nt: TGTGCCAGCAGCGTGACAGGGTACAATGAAAAACTGTTTTTT

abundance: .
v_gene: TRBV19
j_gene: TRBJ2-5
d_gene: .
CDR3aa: CASTPGTPKETQYF
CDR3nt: TGTGCCAGTACCCCCGGGACTCCAAAAGAGACCCAGTACTTC

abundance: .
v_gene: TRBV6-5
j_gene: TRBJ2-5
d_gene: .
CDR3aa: CASSSPRAGAETQYF
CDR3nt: TGTGCCAGCAGTTCCCCGCGGGCGGGGGCAGAGACCCAGTACTTC

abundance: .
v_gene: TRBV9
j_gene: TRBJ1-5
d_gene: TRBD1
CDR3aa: CASSATGNQPQHF
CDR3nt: TGTGCCAGCAGCGCGACAGGGAATCAGCCCCAGCATTTT

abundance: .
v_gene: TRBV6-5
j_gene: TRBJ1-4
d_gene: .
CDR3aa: CASSFRNRDWKLFF
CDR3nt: TGTGCCAGCAGTTTTCGGAACAGGGATTGGAAACTGTTTTTT

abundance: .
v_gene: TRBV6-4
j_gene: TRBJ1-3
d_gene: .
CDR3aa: CASPGLPYSGNTIYF
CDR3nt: TGTGCCAGCCCAGGACTACCTTACTCTGGAAACACCATATATTTT

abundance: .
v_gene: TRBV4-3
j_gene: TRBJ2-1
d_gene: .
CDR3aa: CASSRSEGGSLFF
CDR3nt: TGCGCCAGCAGCCGTTCTGAGGGAGGTTCTCTGTTCTTC

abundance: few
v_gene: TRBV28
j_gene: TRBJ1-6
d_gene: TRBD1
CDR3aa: CASWDRVNSPLHF
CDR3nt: TGTGCCAGCTGGGACAGGGTTAATTCACCCCTCCACTTT

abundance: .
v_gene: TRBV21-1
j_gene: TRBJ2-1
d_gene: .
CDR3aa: CASSKAVSGGAYNEQFF
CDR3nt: TGTGCCAGCAGCAAAGCGGTTAGCGGGGGGGCATACAATGAGCAGTTCTTC

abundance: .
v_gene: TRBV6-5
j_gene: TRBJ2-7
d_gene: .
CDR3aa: CASSYSRGNEQYF
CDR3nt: TGTGCCAGCAGTTACTCGAGGGGGAACGAGCAGTACTTC

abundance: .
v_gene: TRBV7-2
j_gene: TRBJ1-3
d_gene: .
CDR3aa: CASSLGGGGNTIYF
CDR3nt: TGTGCCAGCAGCTTAGGGGGCGGTGGAAACACCATATATTTT

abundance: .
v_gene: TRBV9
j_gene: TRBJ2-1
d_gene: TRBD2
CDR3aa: CASSGTSGGFNEQFF
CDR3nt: TGTGCCAGCAGCGGGACTAGCGGGGGGTTCAATGAGCAGTTCTTC

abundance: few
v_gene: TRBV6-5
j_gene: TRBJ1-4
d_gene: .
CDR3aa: CASSGSGRGRVLFF
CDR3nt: TGTGCCAGCAGTGGCTCAGGCAGGGGTCGTGTACTGTTTTTT

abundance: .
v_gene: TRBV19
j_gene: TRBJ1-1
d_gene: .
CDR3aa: CASSGEEDTEAFF
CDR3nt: TGTGCCAGTAGTGGAGAGGAGGACACTGAAGCTTTCTTT

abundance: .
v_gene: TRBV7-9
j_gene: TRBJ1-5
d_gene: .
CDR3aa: CASSSAGSTQPQHF
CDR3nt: TGTGCCAGCAGCTCTGCTGGTAGTACTCAGCCCCAGCATTTT

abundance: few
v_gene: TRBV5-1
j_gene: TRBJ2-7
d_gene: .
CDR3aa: CASSFPTGSSYEQYF
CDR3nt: TGCGCCAGCAGCTTCCCGACAGGAAGCTCCTACGAGCAGTACTTC

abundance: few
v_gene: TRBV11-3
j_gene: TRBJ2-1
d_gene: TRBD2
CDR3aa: CASSLPRGTSVYNEQFF
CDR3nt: TGTGCCAGCAGCTTACCCCGAGGGACTAGCGTATACAATGAGCAGTTCTTC

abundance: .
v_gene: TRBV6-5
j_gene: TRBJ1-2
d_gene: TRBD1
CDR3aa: CASISADRPSQGYTF
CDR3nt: TGTGCCAGCATCTCGGCGGACAGGCCCTCCCAGGGCTACACCTTC

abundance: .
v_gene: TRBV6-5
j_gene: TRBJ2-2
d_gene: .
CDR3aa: CASGTGQPGELFF
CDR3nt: TGTGCCAGCGGAACAGGTCAACCCGGGGAGCTGTTTTTT

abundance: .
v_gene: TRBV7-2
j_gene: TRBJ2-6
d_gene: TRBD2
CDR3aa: CASTLAGGANVLTF
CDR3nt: TGTGCCAGCACACTAGCGGGTGGGGCCAACGTCCTGACTTTC

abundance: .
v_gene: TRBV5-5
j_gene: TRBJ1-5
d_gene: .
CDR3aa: CASSRRGGNQPQHF
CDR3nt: TGTGCCAGCAGCCGCCGGGGAGGCAATCAGCCCCAGCATTTT

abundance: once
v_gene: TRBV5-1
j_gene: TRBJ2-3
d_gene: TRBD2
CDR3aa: CASSSLLGLAGNTDTQYF
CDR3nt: TGCGCCAGCAGCTCCCTCTTGGGACTAGCGGGGAACACAGATACGCAGTATTTT

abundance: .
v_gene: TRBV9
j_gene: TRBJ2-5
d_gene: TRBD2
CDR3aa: CASSVGGGNQETQYF
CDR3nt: TGTGCCAGCAGCGTTGGGGGAGGGAACCAAGAGACCCAGTACTTC

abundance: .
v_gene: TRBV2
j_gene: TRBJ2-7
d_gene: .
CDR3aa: CASRQVPLEQYF
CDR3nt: TGTGCCAGCCGACAGGTCCCCCTCGAGCAGTACTTC

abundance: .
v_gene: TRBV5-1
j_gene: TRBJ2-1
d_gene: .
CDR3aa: CASSYDPGSYNEQFF
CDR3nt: TGCGCCAGCAGCTACGACCCGGGCTCCTACAATGAGCAGTTCTTC

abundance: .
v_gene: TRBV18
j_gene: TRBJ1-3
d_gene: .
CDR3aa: CASSPQGAGNTIYF
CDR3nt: TGTGCCAGCTCACCCCAGGGTGCTGGAAACACCATATATTTT

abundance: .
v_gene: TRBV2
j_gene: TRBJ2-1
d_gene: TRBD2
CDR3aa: CASRGTVGLAGTYNEQFF
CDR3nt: TGTGCCAGCAGGGGAACAGTCGGTCTAGCGGGAACCTACAATGAGCAGTTCTTC

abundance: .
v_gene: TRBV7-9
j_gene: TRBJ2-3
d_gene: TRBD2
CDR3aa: CASSLVAGPTDTQYF
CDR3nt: TGTGCCAGCAGCTTAGTAGCGGGGCCCACAGATACGCAGTATTTT

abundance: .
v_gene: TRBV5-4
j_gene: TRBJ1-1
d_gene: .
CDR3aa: CASSLARMNTEAFF
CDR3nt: TGTGCCAGCAGCTTGGCGCGTATGAACACTGAAGCTTTCTTT

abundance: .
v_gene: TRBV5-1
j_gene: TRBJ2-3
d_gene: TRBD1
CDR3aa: CASSGTGTAVIGTQYF
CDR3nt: TGCGCCAGCAGCGGAACCGGGACAGCCGTCATTGGTACGCAGTATTTT

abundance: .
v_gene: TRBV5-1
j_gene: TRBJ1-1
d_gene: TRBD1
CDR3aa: CASSEGDSNTEAFF
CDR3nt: TGCGCCAGCAGCGAAGGGGACAGTAACACTGAAGCTTTCTTT